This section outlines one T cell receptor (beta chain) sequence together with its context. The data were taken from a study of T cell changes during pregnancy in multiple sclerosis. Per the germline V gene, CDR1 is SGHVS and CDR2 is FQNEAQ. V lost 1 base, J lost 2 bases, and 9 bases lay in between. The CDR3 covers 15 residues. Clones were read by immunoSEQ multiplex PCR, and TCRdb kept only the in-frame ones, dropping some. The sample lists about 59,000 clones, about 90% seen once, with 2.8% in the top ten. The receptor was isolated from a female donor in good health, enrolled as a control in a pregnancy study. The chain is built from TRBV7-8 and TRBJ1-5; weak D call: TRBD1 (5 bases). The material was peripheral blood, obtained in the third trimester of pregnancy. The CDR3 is CASSLEGEGNQPQHF. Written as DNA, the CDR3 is TGTGCCAGCAGCTTAGAAGGGGAGGGCAATCAGCCCCAGCATTTT.